Below, 19 T cell receptor beta chains from the same sample are listed, as sequenced in a study of response to subunit inactivated influenza vaccine. One entry per CDR3 protein, called by TCRdb with MiXCR from the RT-PCR reads. The table shows under 800,000 distinct CDR3 sequences, with approximately 15% occurring only once. The sequencing here drew on PBMCs from blood, taken around two weeks before vaccination. The receptors stem from a man aged 50 or older who received an inactivated influenza vaccine.

This clonotype was counted a few times. The chain uses TRBV25-1 and TRBJ2-7; D uncertain. Germline assignment: CDR1 MGHDK and CDR2 SYGVNS. The CDR3 length is 13 residues. V was shortened by 5 bases and J by 7 bases, with 15 bases between the two germline ends. CDR3: CASSWFDGREQYF. CDR3 nucleotide sequence: TGTGCCAGCAGTTGGTTCGACGGGCGGGAGCAGTACTTC.

This clonotype showed up just a few times. V is TRBV7-2 and J is TRBJ1-1, with TRBD1 identical over 8 bases. This CDR3 comprises 16 residues. The V gene's germline CDR1 is SGHTA and CDR2 FQGNSA. V dropped 6 bases and J dropped 3; count of bases not matched to a gene: 12. CDR3 sequence (DNA): TGTGCCAGCAGAAAGCGTCAGGGGGCTGCGGACACTGAAGCTTTCTTT. Translation: CASRKRQGAADTEAFF. Combining the CDR3 with reference TRBV7-2 and TRBJ1-1 gives the whole variable domain GAGVSQSPSNKVTEKGKDVELRCDPISGHTALYWYRQSLGQGLEFLIYFQGNSAPDKSGLPSDRFSAERTGGSVSTLTIQRTQQEDSAVYLCASRKRQGAADTEAFFGQGTRLTVV.

The chain couples TRBV4-1 to TRBJ2-1; TRBD2 is a possible D gene (5 bases). CDR1 is MGHRA and CDR2 is YSYEKL in the germline V gene. The V gene lost 4 bases and the J gene lost 5 bases, with 18 bases spanning the gap. CDR3 length equals 16 residues. The CDR3 DNA sequence: TGCGCCAGCAGCCGGCCGGGGATTTGGGATCACAATGAGCAGTTCTTC. Residues: CASSRPGIWDHNEQFF.

The rearrangement links TRBV18 to TRBJ2-1; D is ambiguous. This CDR3 is built from 12 residues. CDR1 is KGHSH and CDR2 is LQKENI in the germline V gene. Trimming took 2 bases from V and 5 from J, leaving 4 bases between them. CDR3 sequence: CASSPMNNEQFF. The CDR3 DNA reads TGTGCCAGCTCACCAATGAACAATGAGCAGTTCTTC.

The chain links TRBV12-3 or TRBV12-4 to TRBJ2-1; 8 nucleotides match TRBD1. The V and J ends lost 1 base and 10 bases, in that order; junction bases with no gene match: 15. The length of the CDR3 is 17 residues. In nucleotides, the CDR3 is TGTGCCAGCAGTTTAGATCCGTGGCAGGGGGCCAACCGAGAGCAGTTCTTC. Amino acids: CASSLDPWQGANREQFF.

The chain carries TRBV6-4 and TRBJ2-1; D may be TRBD2 (6 bases). The CDR3 spans 16 residues. Germline V gene data show CDR1 as MRHNA and CDR2 as SNTAGT. V lost 9 bases and J lost 5, with 23 bases in between. For the CDR3, the DNA is TGTGCCAGGGAGCTACGGGACTGCCGAGGTCACAATGAGCAGTTCTTC. This codes for CARELRDCRGHNEQFF.

The genes are TRBV29-1 and TRBJ2-1; D is possibly TRBD1 or TRBD2 (5 bases each). From germline, CDR1 is SQVTM and CDR2 ANQGSEA. The CDR3 sequence is 16 residues long. Trimming shortened V by 0 bases and J by 4 bases, and 16 bases separated the two germline ends. CDR3 sequence reads: CSVEDPAEGYYNEQFF. The CDR3 DNA sequence: TGCAGCGTTGAAGATCCCGCAGAGGGGTATTACAATGAGCAGTTCTTC.

The chain joins TRBV29-1 to TRBJ1-5; 8 bases line up with TRBD1. The trim removed 6 bases at V and 1 base at J, leaving 2 bases unmatched. The CDR3 is 13 amino acids. The germline gives CDR1 SQVTM, CDR2 ANQGSEA. The CDR3 DNA reads TGCAGCGTCAGACAGGGGAGCAATCAGCCCCAGCATTTT. As protein: CSVRQGSNQPQHF.

This clonotype was picked up a small number of times. The V call is TRBV3-1, the J call TRBJ1-3, with D perhaps matching TRBD1 (5 bases). Germline V gene lookup returns CDR1 LGHDT and CDR2 YNNKEL (reference sequence). The ends were cut back, 6 bases at V and 0 bases at J, with 12 bases in the middle. CDR3 length: 15 amino acids. The CDR3 DNA reads TGTGCCAGCAGACGGGGGGACCACTCTGGAAACACCATATATTTT. Encoded protein: CASRRGDHSGNTIYF.

The chain has TRBV2 and TRBJ2-1; D possibly uses TRBD1 or TRBD2 (5 bases each). In germline, CDR1 is SNHLY, CDR2 FYNNEI. V lost 7 bases and J lost 8, with 21 bases in between. The CDR3 consists of 15 residues. DNA for the CDR3: TGTGCCAGCAAAAGGGTCGGGACCCCGGGCGATGAGCAGTTCTTC. Protein: CASKRVGTPGDEQFF. The whole variable domain, filled in from reference TRBV2 and TRBJ2-1, reads EPEVTQTPSHQVTQMGQEVILRCVPISNHLYFYWYRQILGQKVEFLVSFYNNEISEKSEIFDDQFSVERPDGSNFTLKIRSTKLEDSAMYFCASKRVGTPGDEQFFGPGTRLTVL.

This clonotype was detected a few times. This sequence joins TRBV12-3 or TRBV12-4 and TRBJ2-3; D is ambiguous. Trimming stripped 4 bases from V and 0 bases from J, with 11 bases between. This CDR3 has 15 amino acids. CDR3 DNA: TGTGCCAGCAGTTACGGTTCGCCTAGCACAGATACGCAGTATTTT. Protein product: CASSYGSPSTDTQYF.

This clonotype came up a few times. The chain has TRBV3-1 and TRBJ2-7; 11 bases line up with TRBD2. The junction had 7 bases not matched to a gene; V was cut back by 0 bases and J by 3 bases. The CDR3 extends over 17 amino acids. The germline CDR1 and CDR2 sequences are LGHDT and YNNKEL (reference sequence). The CDR3: CASSQDRLAGGIYEQYF. In DNA form, the CDR3 reads TGTGCCAGCAGCCAAGATCGGCTAGCGGGAGGAATCTACGAGCAGTACTTC.

This clonotype was detected a few times. V is TRBV29-1 and J is TRBJ2-7, with 8 positions matching TRBD2. The junction had 12 bases not matched to a gene; V was cut back by 7 bases and J by 10 bases. Looked up from germline, CDR1 is SQVTM and CDR2 is ANQGSEA. This CDR3 spans 12 amino acids. CDR3 nucleotide sequence: TGCAGCGCCGAAGCGGGGGCGGGGAATCAGTACTTC. Residues: CSAEAGAGNQYF.

The chain carries TRBV4-3 and TRBJ2-3; 9 nucleotides agree with TRBD1. V lost 4 bases to trimming and J lost 1 base; unmatched junction nucleotides: 6. The CDR3 totals 16 residues. The germline CDR1 and CDR2 sequences are LGHNA and YSLEER. The CDR3 DNA reads as TGCGCCAGCAGCCTCAACAGGGGGCGCGGCACAGATACGCAGTATTTT. Encoded protein: CASSLNRGRGTDTQYF.

This chain links TRBV7-2 with TRBJ1-3, with TRBD1 matching over 8 bases. The V and J ends lost 3 bases and 0 bases, in that order; junction bases with no gene match: 7. Germline V gene data show CDR1 as SGHTA and CDR2 as FQGNSA. This CDR3 comprises 17 residues. The CDR3 reads CASSLVTGANSGNTIYF. The CDR3 region has the DNA TGTGCCAGCAGCTTGGTGACAGGGGCCAACTCTGGAAACACCATATATTTT.

The table lists this clonotype with a few counts. This sequence joins TRBV29-1 and TRBJ1-3, with D unresolved. V was trimmed by 3 bases and J by 3 bases, leaving 3 bases between them. The length of the CDR3 is 11 residues. From germline, CDR1 is SQVTM and CDR2 ANQGSEA. Here the CDR3 reads CSVDGGNTIYF. In nucleotides, the CDR3 is TGCAGCGTTGACGGTGGAAACACCATATATTTT.

The chain has TRBV25-1 and TRBJ2-7; TRBD2 might be the D (5 bases). The V and J ends lost 8 bases and 6 bases respectively, with 17 bases between them. This CDR3 spans 13 amino acids. Germline CDR1 reads MGHDK; CDR2 reads SYGVNS. Here the CDR3 reads CASGLDSSGEQYF. Written as DNA, the CDR3 is TGTGCCAGCGGCCTGGACTCGTCGGGCGAGCAGTACTTC.

This chain joins TRBV29-1 and TRBJ2-1; 8 nucleotides match TRBD1. Germline V gives CDR1 SQVTM, CDR2 ANQGSEA. The junction had 4 bases not matched to a gene; V was cut back by 3 bases and J by 0 bases. CDR3 length: 15 residues. The CDR3 DNA follows: TGCAGCGTTGACCGGACAGGGAGCTCCTACAATGAGCAGTTCTTC. Amino acid sequence: CSVDRTGSSYNEQFF.

This chain links TRBV4-1 with TRBJ2-5; D may correspond to TRBD1 or TRBD2 (6 bases each). Trimming stripped 3 bases from V and 4 bases from J, with 18 bases between. CDR3 size: 16 residues. Germline-derived CDR1 and CDR2 are MGHRA and YSYEKL. The chain's CDR3 is CASSHRLGGGRETQYF. In DNA, the CDR3 is TGCGCCAGCAGCCACCGACTAGGGGGAGGTCGAGAGACCCAGTACTTC.